This passage covers 15 T cell receptor beta chains from one sample sequenced in a study of identical twins. MiXCR, run by TCRdb on the 5' RACE reads, gives a single entry per CDR3 protein. The sample has about 240,000 distinct CDR3 sequences, about 10% seen once. The sample taken for sequencing was memory T cells sorted from blood. The receptors were sampled from a man in his forties or fifties in good health.

Ten or more counts support this clonotype. The rearrangement joins TRBV7-9 to TRBJ2-1; unclear D gene. The CDR3 sequence is 13 residues long. Germline CDR1 is SEHNR and CDR2 is FQNEAQ (reference sequence). Trimming shortened V by 10 bases and J by 8 bases, and 18 bases separated the two germline ends. CDR3 amino acids: CATRTASGHEQFF. The DNA of the CDR3 is TGTGCCACCAGAACGGCTAGTGGTCATGAGCAGTTCTTC.

The chain is built from TRBV28 and TRBJ2-2, with D possibly being TRBD1 or TRBD2 (5 bases each). There are 14 residues in the CDR3. V was cut by 8 bases and J by 3 bases, with 13 bases left in between. The germline CDR1 and CDR2 sequences are MDHEN and SYDVKM. The chain's CDR3 is CASFERGYTGELFF. CDR3 DNA: TGTGCCAGCTTTGAACGGGGCTACACCGGGGAGCTGTTTTTT.

In its sample, this clonotype was seen a few times. The chain joins TRBV20-1 to TRBJ1-1; D call uncertain. The CDR3 is 12 amino acids. Trimming left V 3 bases short and J 0 bases short, with 5 bases between. Germline V gives CDR1 DFQATT, CDR2 SNEGSKA (reference sequence). CDR3 residues: CSASRLNTEAFF. The CDR3 bases are TGCAGTGCTAGCCGTCTGAACACTGAAGCTTTCTTT.

This clonotype was detected a few times. The chain has TRBV7-9 and TRBJ2-1; D assignment may be TRBD1 or TRBD2 (5 bases each). The CDR3 is 15 residues long. The germline CDR1 and CDR2 sequences are SEHNR and FQNEAQ (reference sequence). V was clipped by 6 bases and J by 8 bases, with 20 bases between them. The CDR3 reads CASRRPGPPADEQFF. Written as DNA, the CDR3 is TGTGCCAGCAGACGACCGGGACCTCCGGCTGATGAGCAGTTCTTC.

The table lists this clonotype with many counts. The chain recombines TRBV19 with TRBJ1-5; weak D call: TRBD1 (5 bases). Germline V CDR1 and CDR2: LNHDA, SQIVND (reference sequence). The CDR3 runs to 16 residues. Trimming shortened V by 3 bases and J by 2 bases, and 14 bases separated the two germline ends. The CDR3 reads CASSITGQRGNQPQHF. The CDR3 DNA follows: TGTGCCAGTAGTATTACGGGGCAGAGAGGCAATCAGCCCCAGCATTTT.

J is TRBJ2-1 and V is TRBV3-1; 14 nucleotides agree with TRBD2. V was pared by 0 bases and J by 7 bases, with 2 bases of the junction left unmatched. Germline values: CDR1 LGHDT, CDR2 YNNKEL (reference sequence). The CDR3 has 16 residues. The CDR3 protein is CASSQEWTSGRNEQFF. The CDR3 DNA sequence: TGTGCCAGCAGCCAAGAATGGACTAGCGGGAGGAATGAGCAGTTCTTC.

This clonotype was found a few times. The gene calls are TRBV30 and TRBJ1-2; tentative D call: TRBD1 (5 bases). Per germline, CDR1 GTSNPN and CDR2 SVGIG (reference sequence). The CDR3 is 12 amino acids. Trimming removed 3 bases from V and 2 bases from J, with 7 bases in between. CDR3 residues: CAWRTANYGYTF. Written as DNA, the CDR3 is TGTGCCTGGAGGACAGCGAACTATGGCTACACCTTC.

This clonotype occurred once. CDR3 region: CSVKDRPSYEQYF. As DNA, the CDR3 is TGCAGCGTGAAGGACAGGCCTTCCTACGAGCAGTACTTC. V and J are TRBV29-1 and TRBJ2-7; 7 positions agree with TRBD1. Germline CDR1 is SQVTM and CDR2 is ANQGSEA. With V trimmed by 6 bases and J by 1 base, 6 bases remained unmatched. This CDR3 has 13 amino acids.

Ten or more counts support this clonotype. V usage is TRBV27 and J usage is TRBJ2-3; no clear D gene. In germline, CDR1 is MNHEY, CDR2 SMNVEV (reference sequence). V was shortened by 4 bases and J by 5 bases, with 7 bases between the two germline ends. This CDR3 has 12 residues. The CDR3 DNA follows: TGTGCCAGCAGTTCACGAGGAGATACGCAGTATTTT. Its translation: CASSSRGDTQYF.

There are many counts of this clonotype. V is TRBV4-3 and J is TRBJ1-1; D is unclear. Germline CDR1 and CDR2: LGHNA and YSLEER. There are 14 residues in the CDR3. Trimming pared 0 bases from V and 3 bases from J, leaving 8 bases between. The CDR3: CASSQDIGDTEAFF. The DNA of the CDR3 is TGCGCCAGCAGCCAAGATATTGGGGACACTGAAGCTTTCTTT.

This clonotype is a singleton in its sample. The chain is built from TRBV25-1 and TRBJ2-2; the D gene could be TRBD1 or TRBD2 (5 bases each). Per germline, CDR1 MGHDK and CDR2 SYGVNS. The ends were cut back, 7 bases at V and 5 bases at J, with 17 bases in the middle. The CDR3 has 15 amino acids. The CDR3 here is CASIPPGPGTGELFF. The CDR3 nucleotides are TGTGCCAGCATCCCCCCGGGACCGGGGACCGGGGAGCTGTTTTTT.

The table lists this clonotype with a few counts. This chain uses TRBV27 with TRBJ2-7; 7 bases line up with TRBD1. This CDR3 is built from 13 residues. V was pared by 5 bases and J by 6 bases, with 7 bases of the junction left unmatched. The germline V gene encodes CDR1 MNHEY and CDR2 SMNVEV (reference sequence). The CDR3 here is CASSNYRGSEQYF. CDR3 nucleotide sequence: TGTGCCAGCAGTAACTACAGGGGTAGCGAGCAGTACTTC.

This clonotype was seen a few times. The V and J genes are TRBV28 and TRBJ2-1; D possibly corresponds to TRBD1 (6 bases). CDR3 length equals 15 residues. Germline V gene data show CDR1 as MDHEN and CDR2 as SYDVKM. V was cut by 2 bases and J by 6 bases, with 14 bases left in between. As DNA, the CDR3 is TGTGCCAGCAGTTTACTCTCTCAGGGGCGCAATGAGCAGTTCTTC. This encodes CASSLLSQGRNEQFF.

This clonotype appeared a few times. The chain couples TRBV12-3 or TRBV12-4 to TRBJ2-1, with D possibly being TRBD1 or TRBD2 (5 bases each). This CDR3 spans 11 amino acids. Trimming took 4 bases from V and 13 from J, leaving 11 bases between them. CDR3 sequence (DNA): TGTGCCAGCAGTTCGGGACGAAGCCAGTTCTTC. Translation: CASSSGRSQFF.

This clonotype was detected only a few times. V usage is TRBV9 and J usage is TRBJ1-2; 10 bases match TRBD1. V lost 2 bases to trimming and J lost 3 bases; unmatched junction nucleotides: 4. Germline loops: CDR1 SGDLS, CDR2 YYNGEE. The CDR3 has 15 residues. The CDR3 here is CASSVRTGGYYGYTF. CDR3 nucleotide sequence: TGTGCCAGCAGCGTCAGGACAGGGGGATACTATGGCTACACCTTC.